Following are 25 T cell receptor delta chains from one sample sequenced in a study of gamma delta lymphoproliferative disorders and STAT genes. PBMCs from patients and controls supplied the genomic DNA for sequencing. TCRdb used CATT to re-call clones from the multiplex PCR reads. The profile covers 1,500 to 2,000 delta-chain clones, with less than 3.5% appearing a single time and 15% taken by the ten largest. Material: blood. Receptor source: a human donor in good health.

Regarding this clone: A read error is likely here: a far larger clone is one base away. The V call is TRDV2, the J call TRDJ3; 10 positions match TRDD3. The CDR3 runs to 23 residues. Germline V gives CDR1 GEAIGNYY, CDR2 EKD. In nucleotides, the CDR3 is TGTGCCCGTGACCTAGTACTGGGGGATCCGGGTCGGGATAGCTCCTGGGACACCCGACAGATGTTTTTC. Translating gives CARDLVLGDPGRDSSWDTRQMFF.

The chain recombines TRDV2 with TRDJ1; 10 nucleotides match TRDD3. The trim removed 0 bases at V and 1 base at J, leaving 10 bases unmatched. Per the germline V gene, CDR1 is GEAIGNYY and CDR2 is EKD. The CDR3 has 18 residues. The CDR3 nucleotides read TGTGCCTGTGACACCGTGGCACTGGGGGATGCTTTCACCGATAAACTCATCTTT. As protein: CACDTVALGDAFTDKLIF.

Turning to this clone: Since a far larger clone is one base different, this is likely a read error. The chain combines TRDV2 with TRDJ3, with 12 bases lining up with TRDD3. The CDR3 has 18 residues. Germline V gene sequence: CDR1 GEAIGNYY, CDR2 EKD. CDR3 sequence: CACGTLTGGYSHTRQMFF. In DNA, the CDR3 is TGTGCCTGTGGCACCCTCACTGGGGGATACTCTCACACCCGACAGATGTTTTTC.

This clone is medium-sized (0.01 to 0.1%) in the sample. A far larger clone is one nucleotide away, so this likely arose from a read error. The CDR3 DNA sequence: TGTGCCTGTGACTTCCTGGGCACTTGGGATAAACCCATCTTT. Its protein product is CACDFLGTWDKPIF. This chain links TRDV2 with TRDJ1; possible D gene TRDD3, 6 bases. CDR1 and CDR2 (germline): GEAIGNYY, EKD. There are 14 residues in the CDR3.

A note on this clone: A far more abundant clone sits one base away, making this likely a read error. V is TRDV1 and J is TRDJ1; 10 positions agree with TRDD3. Germline CDR1 reads TSWWSYY; CDR2 reads QGS. This CDR3 has 25 residues. Written as DNA, the CDR3 is TGTGCTCTTGGGGAGCCCCAGGCCCCATGCTCTGGACTGGGGGGACTGGGGGATTACACCGATGAACTCATCTTT. This sequence encodes CALGEPQAPCSGLGGLGDYTDELIF.

In its sample, this clone ranks as hyperexpanded. This sample also contains other DNA sequences that code for the same CDR3. The genes are TRDV2 and TRDJ1; 13 positions agree with TRDD3. The CDR3 totals 20 residues. V lost 3 bases and J lost 3; bases outside the gene matches: 18. Germline V gene data show CDR1 as GEAIGNYY and CDR2 as EKD. CDR3 in amino acids: CACDAKRRYWGIRVADKLIF. The CDR3 DNA sequence: TGTGCCTGTGACGCCAAGCGGAGGTACTGGGGGATACGGGTGGCCGATAAACTCATCTTT.

This clone is large by share. Other DNA sequences in the same sample also yield this CDR3. This chain connects TRDV2 to TRDJ1, with 8 nucleotides matching TRDD3. The CDR3 covers 17 residues. The germline V gene has CDR1 GEAIGNYY and CDR2 EKD. V shed 1 base and J 2 bases; nucleotides not matched to a gene: 11. The CDR3 sequence is CACDTVGGFRETDKLIF. The DNA for the CDR3 is TGTGCCTGTGACACTGTTGGGGGATTTCGCGAAACCGATAAACTCATCTTT.

Regarding this clone: The protein held in TCRdb is that of a much larger clone and does not match this DNA's translation at residue 4, likely because of a read error; the protein shown is translated from the DNA. V usage is TRDV2 and J usage is TRDJ1, with 11 positions matching TRDD3. Germline CDR1 and CDR2: GEAIGNYY and EKD. V lost 6 bases and J lost 3; bases outside the gene matches: 17. This CDR3 contains 18 residues. The CDR3 spells CACTTVTGGYSQPDKLIF. The CDR3 DNA reads as TGTGCCTGTACCACCGTGACTGGGGGATATAGTCAGCCCGATAAACTCATCTTT.

This clone was seen a handful of times. The protein TCRdb lists belongs to a much larger clone and differs from this DNA's translation at residue 5, which points to a read error; the protein shown is made from the DNA. V and J are TRDV2 and TRDJ1; 10 bases agree with TRDD3. Germline V gives CDR1 GEAIGNYY, CDR2 EKD. J gave up 2 bases and V 3 bases, and 17 bases lay outside the gene matches. The CDR3 covers 19 residues. As DNA, the CDR3 is TGTGCCTGTGACGCCGTCCCCTTGGGGGATACAAAGGTGACCGATAAACTCATCTTT. Its translation: CACDAVPLGDTKVTDKLIF.

This chain uses TRDV2 with TRDJ1; 8 positions match TRDD3. Germline V gene data show CDR1 as GEAIGNYY and CDR2 as EKD. The CDR3 consists of 18 residues. Trimming removed 0 bases from V and 3 bases from J; junction bases left unmatched: 14. The DNA of the CDR3 is TGTGCCTGTGACACCGTACTACTGGGGGCAACAAGAGCCGATAAACTCATCTTT. This gives the protein CACDTVLLGATRADKLIF.

This clone came up a few times. The translation of this DNA and the TCRdb protein of a much larger clone differ at residue 9, probably owing to a read error; the protein shown here is translated from the DNA. This chain connects TRDV2 to TRDJ1; 7 bases map to TRDD3. With V trimmed by 3 bases and J by 3 bases, 27 bases remained unmatched. CDR1 and CDR2 from the germline V gene are GEAIGNYY and EKD. The CDR3 loop spans 21 amino acids. The CDR3 DNA reads as TGTGCCTGTGACCCCCTACTGGGGAATAGGGCTTCAGCGGGGGACTCCGATAAACTCATCTTT. This gives the protein CACDPLLGNRASAGDSDKLIF.

This clone has just a few counts. Written as DNA, the CDR3 is TGTGCTCTTGGGGAATTGCCCCTTCCCATTCCCCCCATGGGGATACGCGGCGATAAACTCATCTTT. It yields the protein CALGELPLPIPPMGIRGDKLIF. This chain links TRDV1 with TRDJ1; TRDD3 aligns across 9 bases. CDR3 length: 22 residues. V gave up 2 bases and J gave up 4 bases; unmatched junction bases: 26. Germline CDR1 reads TSWWSYY; CDR2 reads QGS.

This clone has just a few counts. One base separates it from a far larger clone, so it is likely a read error. This specimen includes other DNA sequences encoding the same CDR3. The chain is built from TRDV2 and TRDJ3, with a weak D call TRDD3 (5 bases). CDR1 and CDR2 (germline): GEAIGNYY, EKD. The CDR3 loop spans 18 amino acids. The CDR3 region has the DNA TGTGCCTGTGACACCGCTGAAGGAGGCTCCTGGGATACCCGACAGATGTTTTTC. Its protein is CACDTAEGGSWDTRQMFF.

This clone was seen only a few times. TCRdb's protein for this DNA is that of a much larger clone and differs from the translation at residue 14, likely a read error; the protein shown is the DNA translation. J is TRDJ1 and V is TRDV2; the D gene is possibly TRDD3 (5 bases). There are 16 residues in the CDR3. The V gene's germline CDR1 is GEAIGNYY and CDR2 EKD. In DNA, the CDR3 is TGTGCCTGTGACACCGGTTACTGGAACATCACCGATAAACCCATCTTT. Its translation is CACDTGYWNITDKPIF.

This clone was counted between two and nine times. A read error is the likely source, as a far larger clone sits one nucleotide away. The rearrangement links TRDV2 to TRDJ1; 13 positions agree with TRDD3. The germline gives CDR1 GEAIGNYY, CDR2 EKD. V shed 4 bases, J shed 5 bases, and the junction held 24 bases outside the gene matches. The CDR3 runs to 21 residues. The CDR3 sequence: CACEPIRGLVLGDTQADKLIF. The DNA of the CDR3 is TGTGCCTGTGAACCGATTCGGGGCCTAGTACTGGGGGATACGCAGGCGGATAAACTCATCTTT.

As regards this clone: TCRdb's listed protein matches a much larger clone and diverges from this DNA's translation at residue 13, likely through a read error; the protein shown comes from the DNA. V usage is TRDV1 and J usage is TRDJ1; 7 bases map to TRDD3. Germline-derived CDR1 and CDR2 are TSWWSYY and QGS. Trimming removed 2 bases from V and 7 bases from J; junction bases left unmatched: 19. The CDR3 totals 18 residues. CDR3 coding DNA: TGTGCTCTTGGGGAAGAAGAGTATACGGCTGGGGGTAAGAGTAAACTCATCTTT. Its protein is CALGEEEYTAGGKSKLIF.

This clone was detected only a few times. The protein TCRdb lists belongs to a much larger clone and differs from this DNA's translation at residue 11, which points to a read error; the protein shown is made from the DNA. V is TRDV1 and J is TRDJ3; no clear D. Trimming cost V 5 bases and J 12 bases, with 20 bases left between them. The CDR3 has 16 residues. From germline, CDR1 is TSWWSYY and CDR2 QGS. The CDR3 sequence: CALGYGAPAKGRQMFF. In DNA form, the CDR3 reads TGTGCTCTTGGGTATGGTGCTCCTGCGAAGGGCCGACAGATGTTTTTC.

J is TRDJ1 and V is TRDV1, with 10 bases identical to TRDD3. CDR3 length equals 21 residues. The trim removed 2 bases at V and 2 bases at J, leaving 20 bases unmatched. The germline V gene encodes CDR1 TSWWSYY and CDR2 QGS. The CDR3, as DNA: TGTGCTCTTGGGGAAGGTCTCCTACGTACTGGGGGATCCCGGGGGACCGATAAACTCATCTTT. Its translation is CALGEGLLRTGGSRGTDKLIF.

About this clone: This likely reflects a read error, since a far larger clone is one base away. J is TRDJ1 and V is TRDV2, with TRDD3 identical over 10 bases. This CDR3 comprises 21 residues. With 3 bases clipped from V and 2 bases from J, the junction kept 23 bases outside the gene matches. Germline V gives CDR1 GEAIGNYY, CDR2 EKD. CDR3 amino acids: CACDALSMGGYGEGNTDKLIF. CDR3 sequence (DNA): TGTGCCTGTGACGCCTTATCTATGGGGGGATACGGTGAAGGAAATACCGATAAACTCATCTTT.

A note on this clone: This likely came from a read error, as a far larger clone is one base away. The identical CDR3 is also encoded by other nucleotide sequences in the sample. This chain connects TRDV2 to TRDJ1, with 8 positions matching TRDD3. This CDR3 is 16 amino acids long. The V gene end was trimmed by 0 bases and the J gene end by 0 bases; junction bases not matched to a gene: 5. Germline V gene data show CDR1 as GEAIGNYY and CDR2 as EKD. The CDR3 region has the DNA TGTGCCTGTGACACCTTACTGGGGGTTGACACCGATAAACTCATCTTT. This translates into CACDTLLGVDTDKLIF.

Of note for this clone: TCRdb shows a much larger clone's protein in place of this DNA's translation, and the two differ at residue 12, likely through a read error; the protein shown is translated from the DNA. V is TRDV2 and J is TRDJ1; 12 bases map to TRDD3. The CDR3 totals 17 residues. Germline loops: CDR1 GEAIGNYY, CDR2 EKD. The V gene end was trimmed by 5 bases and the J gene end by 3 bases; junction bases not matched to a gene: 12. The CDR3 sequence is CACVPLGDTGDADKLIF. CDR3 nucleotides: TGTGCCTGTGTTCCACTGGGGGATACAGGGGACGCCGATAAACTCATCTTT.

This clone was observed a handful of times. This sequence joins TRDV2 and TRDJ1; 8 bases align to TRDD3. This CDR3 has 21 residues. V lost 3 bases to trimming and J lost 0 bases; unmatched junction nucleotides: 23. CDR1 GEAIGNYY and CDR2 EKD come from the germline V gene. The CDR3 DNA reads as TGTGCCTGTGACTCAATACTGGGGGCCCTCCGGCGATCCCCGAACACCGATAAACTCATCTTT. Encoded protein: CACDSILGALRRSPNTDKLIF.

To note about this clone: The TCRdb protein, from a much larger clone, departs from this DNA's translation at residue 14, likely by read error; the protein shown derives from the DNA. This chain links TRDV2 with TRDJ1, with D perhaps matching TRDD3 (5 bases). Germline values: CDR1 GEAIGNYY, CDR2 EKD. The CDR3 extends over 18 amino acids. In DNA form, the CDR3 reads TGTGCCTGTGACACCGTTCCGCCCCGATACTCGTACACCAATAAACTCATCTTT. Translated: CACDTVPPRYSYTNKLIF.

Comment on this clone: This DNA's translation and the protein TCRdb lists, from a much larger clone, do not match at residue 15, likely due to a read error; the protein shown is translated from the DNA. This sequence joins TRDV2 and TRDJ1, with D possibly matching TRDD2 (5 bases). CDR3 length: 17 amino acids. CDR1 is GEAIGNYY, CDR2 EKD, per germline. For the CDR3, the DNA is TGTGCCTGTGACACCGTAGGGACCCTACCAAACACCGATAAACCCATCTTT. It encodes CACDTVGTLPNTDKPIF.

This clone turned up a few times. The TCRdb protein comes from a much larger clone and disagrees with this DNA's translation at residue 12, likely due to a read error; the protein given here is derived from the DNA. The gene calls are TRDV1 and TRDJ1; 7 bases match TRDD3. The CDR3 totals 17 residues. The germline CDR1 and CDR2 sequences are TSWWSYY and QGS. Trimming cost V 0 bases and J 4 bases; bases outside gene matches: 11. CDR3 region: CALGELVPWGSYDKLIF. CDR3 DNA sequence: TGTGCTCTTGGGGAACTAGTACCCTGGGGGTCCTACGATAAACTCATCTTT.